The 32 T cell receptor beta chains given below trace back to one sample, sequenced in a study of blood T cells in healthy people across ages. Primers used in a second PCR of roughly 6 to 11 cycles were a sample-barcoded 5' primer and a J-beta primer mix. Each CDR3 protein gets one entry after TCRdb re-called the 5' RACE reads with MiXCR. The sample records about 1.6 million distinct CDR3 sequences, 30% to 35% being singletons. Sequenced input: blood. These receptors all come from a woman in her 30s in good health.

The V call is TRBV12-3 or TRBV12-4, the J call TRBJ2-1; 9 positions agree with TRBD2. V lost 7 bases to trimming and J lost 6 bases; unmatched junction nucleotides: 7. The CDR3 extends over 14 amino acids. This CDR3 reads CASIGTSRSNEQFF. In DNA form, the CDR3 reads TGTGCCAGCATCGGGACTAGCCGATCCAATGAGCAGTTCTTC.

With regard to this clonotype: One base away lies a much larger clone, so this may be a sequencing read error. The CDR3 protein is CSARGGLRVETQYF. The CDR3 nucleotides are TGCAGTGCTAGAGGCGGACTCCGGGTGGAGACCCAGTACTTC. The chain links TRBV20-1 to TRBJ2-5; perhaps TRBD2 as D (5 bases). The germline CDR1 and CDR2 sequences are DFQATT and SNEGSKA (reference sequence). The CDR3 is 14 amino acids. V lost 1 base to trimming and J lost 5 bases, with 14 bases between them.

V usage is TRBV6-6 and J usage is TRBJ1-1; D not resolved. Germline V CDR1 and CDR2: MNHNY, SVGAGI (reference sequence). The CDR3 has 14 amino acids. Deletions cut 2 bases from V and 3 bases from J, with 10 bases between. The CDR3 sequence is CASSYPARDTEAFF. DNA for the CDR3: TGTGCCAGCAGTTACCCAGCGAGGGACACTGAAGCTTTCTTT.

This clonotype was observed a few times. The rearrangement links TRBV7-9 to TRBJ1-2; D perhaps matches TRBD1 (5 bases). Germline loops: CDR1 SEHNR, CDR2 FQNEAQ (reference sequence). The CDR3 length is 13 residues. V was pared by 5 bases and J by 5 bases, with 12 bases between. As DNA, the CDR3 is TGTGCCAGCAGCCGTTGGGACGGGTATGGCTACACCTTC. It encodes CASSRWDGYGYTF.

This rearrangement joins TRBV13 to TRBJ2-5; D may match TRBD1 or TRBD2 (6 bases each). Per germline, CDR1 PRHDT and CDR2 FYEKMQ (reference sequence). The V end lost 5 bases, the J end lost 2 bases, and 15 bases lay between the germline ends. The CDR3 runs to 15 residues. CDR3 residues: CASSRGRPRQETQYF. The CDR3 DNA reads as TGTGCCAGCAGCCGGGGGCGGCCCAGACAAGAGACCCAGTACTTC.

There are a few counts of this clonotype. The gene calls are TRBV20-1 and TRBJ2-5, with D unresolved. The CDR3 consists of 11 residues. Looked up from germline, CDR1 is DFQATT and CDR2 is SNEGSKA (reference sequence). The ends were cut back, 4 bases at V and 5 bases at J, with 8 bases in the middle. The CDR3 DNA follows: TGCAGTGCTAAAAAGAGCGAGACCCAGTACTTC. It encodes CSAKKSETQYF.

The CDR3 DNA sequence: TGTGCCAGCTCACCCGGGACTAGCGGACAATACAATGAGCAGTTCTTC. Translating gives CASSPGTSGQYNEQFF. The chain has TRBV18 and TRBJ2-1, with TRBD2 identical over 11 bases. Germline V lookup: CDR1 KGHSH, CDR2 LQKENI. CDR3 length: 16 residues. The V and J ends lost 3 bases and 4 bases, in that order; junction bases with no gene match: 5.

J is TRBJ2-7 and V is TRBV11-1; D may correspond to TRBD1 or TRBD2 (5 bases each). The CDR3 is made up of 17 amino acids. V gave up 2 bases and J gave up 0 bases, with 17 bases separating them. Germline CDR1 SGHAT, CDR2 FQDESV (reference sequence). CDR3 loop: CASSLPRGPSSSYEQYF. The CDR3 coding sequence is TGTGCCAGCAGCTTACCTCGGGGCCCTTCAAGCTCCTACGAGCAGTACTTC.

The rearrangement joins TRBV7-8 to TRBJ1-2, with no clear D. Germline assignment: CDR1 SGHVS and CDR2 FQNEAQ. This CDR3 spans 12 amino acids. Between the trimmed V and J ends, which lost 4 bases and 11 bases, there was a span of 14 bases. The DNA of the CDR3 is TGTGCCAGCAGCTCCTCCGGGCCGCGTTACACCTTC. It encodes CASSSSGPRYTF.

This clonotype was counted only a few times. The gene calls are TRBV15 and TRBJ1-2, with unresolved D. Per the germline V gene, CDR1 is LNHNV and CDR2 is YYDKDF (reference sequence). Trimming cost V 3 bases and J 0 bases, with 5 bases left between them. CDR3 length: 13 residues. CDR3 sequence reads: CATSRESNYGYTF. The DNA of the CDR3 is TGTGCCACCAGCAGGGAGTCTAACTATGGCTACACCTTC.

This clonotype has only a few counts. The rearrangement links TRBV3-1 to TRBJ2-3; maybe TRBD2 (6 bases). Trimming took off 1 base at V and 7 bases at J, with 18 bases between the two ends. Germline-derived CDR1 and CDR2 are LGHDT and YNNKEL (reference sequence). The CDR3 contains 16 residues. The CDR3 spells CASSQGRGRGGNTQYF. As DNA, the CDR3 is TGTGCCAGCAGCCAAGGTCGAGGGCGGGGCGGGAATACGCAGTATTTT.

This clonotype was found many times. The chain joins TRBV7-9 to TRBJ1-1; D ambiguous. CDR3 length: 14 amino acids. Trimming took off 4 bases at V and 0 bases at J, with 9 bases between the two ends. Germline CDR1 reads SEHNR; CDR2 reads FQNEAQ (reference sequence). This CDR3 reads CASSSRTVNTEAFF. In nucleotides, the CDR3 is TGTGCCAGCAGCTCACGGACGGTGAACACTGAAGCTTTCTTT.

The sample holds a few counts of this clonotype. The chain joins TRBV18 to TRBJ2-5; 8 bases line up with TRBD2. Losses at the gene ends were 0 bases for V and 4 bases for J; bases not matched to a gene: 10. From germline, CDR1 is KGHSH and CDR2 LQKENI. The CDR3 extends over 17 amino acids. CDR3: CASSPPSSGITGETQYF. In DNA, the CDR3 is TGTGCCAGCTCACCACCGAGTAGCGGGATTACGGGAGAGACCCAGTACTTC.

This CDR3 reads CSATSLAEYQETQYF. CDR3 in DNA: TGCAGTGCTACCAGCCTAGCAGAGTACCAAGAGACCCAGTACTTC. V is TRBV20-1 and J is TRBJ2-5, with a weak D call TRBD2 (5 bases). This CDR3 comprises 15 residues. V was cut by 4 bases and J by 0 bases, with 15 bases left in between. From germline, CDR1 is DFQATT and CDR2 SNEGSKA (reference sequence).

In its sample, this clonotype was seen a few times. The chain recombines TRBV6-1 with TRBJ2-1; TRBD2 might be the D (7 bases). The V end was cut by 3 bases, the J end by 15 bases, with 18 bases between. There are 13 residues in the CDR3. CDR1 is MNHNS and CDR2 is SASEGT in the germline V gene. The CDR3 reads CASSDASFGGLFF. The CDR3 DNA reads as TGTGCCAGCAGTGACGCCTCGTTCGGGGGGCTGTTCTTC.

On this clonotype: A much larger clone is a single base away; this may be a read error. The chain joins TRBV6-1 to TRBJ1-1; no clear D gene. The V end lost 5 bases, the J end lost 1 base, and 11 bases lay between the germline ends. Germline-derived CDR1 and CDR2 are MNHNS and SASEGT. This CDR3 comprises 14 residues. Written as DNA, the CDR3 is TGTGCCAGCAGTTATGGGCAGCCGAACACTGAAGCTTTCTTT. Its translation: CASSYGQPNTEAFF.

This clonotype has more than one count but fewer than ten. The gene calls are TRBV9 and TRBJ2-5; D unresolved. This CDR3 is 14 amino acids long. Trimming cost V 0 bases and J 5 bases, with 11 bases left between them. CDR1 and CDR2 (germline): SGDLS, YYNGEE. The CDR3 nucleotides are TGTGCCAGCAGCGTAGGGAGCGAGAGGGAGACCCAGTACTTC. It translates to CASSVGSERETQYF.

As for this clonotype: The germline gene is not matched at one end of the junction; a read error may be the cause. The rearrangement joins TRBV5-1 to TRBJ2-1, with TRBD1 matching 7 bases. Germline V gene lookup returns CDR1 SGHRS and CDR2 YFSETQ. The CDR3 is made up of 16 amino acids. The CDR3: CVSSLAGTAPFNEQFF. DNA of the CDR3: TGCGTCAGCAGCTTGGCCGGGACAGCCCCATTCAATGAGCAGTTCTTC.

Comment on this clonotype: The junction departs from germline at one end; a sequencing error may be responsible. The V gene is TRBV29-1, the J gene TRBJ1-2; possible D gene TRBD1, 5 bases. This CDR3 region has 13 residues. The germline gives CDR1 SQVTM, CDR2 ANQGSEA. DNA for the CDR3: TGCAGCGTGGAAGAATGGTTAGGGGACGGCTACACCTTC. Translation: CSVEEWLGDGYTF.

V usage is TRBV4-2 and J usage is TRBJ1-4, with D possibly TRBD1 on 6 matching bases. Trimming stripped 3 bases from V and 8 bases from J, with 16 bases between. This CDR3 contains 15 residues. Germline assignment: CDR1 LGHNA and CDR2 YNFKEQ. In DNA form, the CDR3 reads TGTGCCAGCAGCCACGCGTCAGGGGCCGGGGAAAAACTGTTTTTT. Its protein is CASSHASGAGEKLFF.

V gene TRBV29-1 combines with J gene TRBJ1-2; 11 bases fit TRBD1. The CDR3 has 14 residues. CDR1 is SQVTM and CDR2 is ANQGSEA in the germline V gene. Trimming at V came to 5 bases and at J to 7 bases, leaving 9 bases not matched to a gene. CDR3 loop: CSVTLGTGGFGYTF. The CDR3 nucleotides are TGCAGCGTTACCCTAGGGACAGGGGGGTTTGGCTACACCTTC.

The chain combines TRBV29-1 with TRBJ1-4, with 7 bases aligning to TRBD1. The length of the CDR3 is 13 residues. Germline V gives CDR1 SQVTM, CDR2 ANQGSEA. J lost 8 bases, V lost 5 bases, and 8 bases had no gene match. The CDR3 DNA reads as TGCAGCGTTTATCAGGGGGTCGGAGAAAAACTGTTTTTT. It is translated as CSVYQGVGEKLFF. Supplemented by reference TRBV29-1 and TRBJ1-4, the full variable domain reads SAVISQKPSRDICQRGTSLTIQCQVDSQVTMMFWYRQQPGQSLTLIATANQGSEATYESGFVIDKFPISRPNLTFSTLTVSNMSPEDSSIYLCSVYQGVGEKLFFGSGTQLSVL.

This clonotype appeared a few times. The V gene is TRBV29-1, the J gene TRBJ1-1; D not certain. V shed 4 bases and J shed 6 bases, with 21 bases lying between them. Looked up from germline, CDR1 is SQVTM and CDR2 is ANQGSEA. The CDR3 is 15 amino acids. CDR3 sequence: CSVVPHTSKPAEAFF. DNA of the CDR3: TGCAGCGTTGTTCCCCATACGTCCAAGCCCGCTGAAGCTTTCTTT.

This clonotype was observed a handful of times. V usage is TRBV7-2 and J usage is TRBJ2-3; 16 positions agree with TRBD2. The CDR3 sequence is 20 residues long. Looked up from germline, CDR1 is SGHTA and CDR2 is FQGNSA. The J segment lost 8 bases and the V segment lost 2 bases, leaving 16 bases of the junction unmatched. The CDR3 bases are TGTGCCAGCAGCTTAACGACTTCGGGACTAGCGGGGGGGCCGCACGGTACGCAGTATTTT. Translating gives CASSLTTSGLAGGPHGTQYF.

The sample holds a few counts of this clonotype. The V and J genes are TRBV9 and TRBJ1-2; D is ambiguous. The CDR3 spans 15 residues. Trimming cost V 4 bases and J 6 bases, with 19 bases left between them. Germline loops: CDR1 SGDLS, CDR2 YYNGEE. The CDR3 protein is CASSPPGLPPDGYTF. The CDR3 DNA reads as TGTGCCAGCAGCCCCCCCGGCCTCCCTCCGGATGGCTACACCTTC.

The sample holds many counts of this clonotype. V gene TRBV29-1 combines with J gene TRBJ2-7, with D possibly matching TRBD1 (5 bases). The CDR3 totals 13 residues. The germline V and J ends were trimmed by 0 bases and 3 bases, with 9 bases remaining between them. The V gene's germline CDR1 is SQVTM and CDR2 ANQGSEA. In nucleotides, the CDR3 is TGCAGCGTTGAAGATCTCGACAGCTACGAGCAGTACTTC. Amino acids: CSVEDLDSYEQYF.

This clonotype has more than one count but fewer than ten. This rearrangement joins TRBV5-5 to TRBJ2-7, with D possibly TRBD1 on 6 matching bases. Per germline, CDR1 SGHKS and CDR2 YYEKEE (reference sequence). V gave up 4 bases and J gave up 6 bases, with 17 bases separating them. There are 14 residues in the CDR3. This CDR3 is CASSLGGTMGEQYF. CDR3 bases: TGTGCCAGCAGCCTAGGGGGAACGATGGGCGAGCAGTACTTC.

This clonotype was counted a few times. This chain joins TRBV10-3 and TRBJ2-5; a weak D match, TRBD2 (5 bases). CDR1 is ENHRY and CDR2 is SYGVKD in the germline V gene. The CDR3 has 16 amino acids. Between the trimmed V and J ends, which lost 3 bases and 7 bases, there was a span of 21 bases. CDR3 DNA: TGTGCCATCAGTGATGCCCTCCCTGGCGGGCCGGGGACCCAGTACTTC. Amino acids: CAISDALPGGPGTQYF.

The V and J genes are TRBV11-2 and TRBJ2-7; D ambiguous. The CDR3 runs to 15 residues. Per the germline V gene, CDR1 is SGHAT and CDR2 is FQNNGV. V was trimmed by 3 bases and J by 1 base, leaving 13 bases between them. This CDR3 reads CASSLAPGLSYEQYF. Here the CDR3 DNA reads TGTGCCAGCAGCTTGGCCCCCGGGCTATCCTACGAGCAGTACTTC.

The chain uses TRBV6-5 and TRBJ2-1, with D unresolved. The CDR3 is 16 amino acids. The V end lost 4 bases, the J end lost 0 bases, and 13 bases lay between the germline ends. Germline CDR1 reads MNHEY; CDR2 reads SVGAGI. In DNA, the CDR3 is TGTGCCAGCAGTTCTTCCGTAGTGAGCTCCTACAATGAGCAGTTCTTC. This translates into CASSSSVVSSYNEQFF.

The rearrangement links TRBV20-1 to TRBJ2-7, with 7 nucleotides matching TRBD2. Germline-derived CDR1 and CDR2 are DFQATT and SNEGSKA (reference sequence). The CDR3 has 16 amino acids. V lost 0 bases and J lost 4; bases outside the gene matches: 12. The CDR3 nucleotides are TGCAGTGCTAGAGATCGGGGCGGGAGTATCAAGTACGAGCAGTACTTC. Amino acids: CSARDRGGSIKYEQYF.

This clonotype was counted a few times. The rearrangement joins TRBV5-1 to TRBJ2-1; 10 nucleotides agree with TRBD2. Germline assignment: CDR1 SGHRS and CDR2 YFSETQ. After removal of 0 bases from V and 8 bases from J, the junction contained 5 bases not matched to a gene. The CDR3 is 15 residues long. This CDR3 is CASSLGSGGSDEQFF. The CDR3, as DNA: TGCGCCAGCAGCTTGGGTAGCGGGGGGAGCGATGAGCAGTTCTTC.